This T cell receptor (beta chain) was recorded in a study of post-analysis software for immune sequencing data. Study as a whole: Relapsing-remitting, secondary progressive and progressive-relapsing courses of multiple sclerosis were included.

As to this clonotype: Its antigen remains unidentified.

Points from the study as a whole: There was significantly lower normalized Chao1 diversity in multiple sclerosis patients than in controls. With TRBV5-6, TRBV5-1 and TRBV20-1 included, about five TRBV segments were more frequent in patients than in controls.

Sequencing libraries made from TCR beta cDNA carried unique molecular identifiers. T cells numbering roughly 0.9 to 10 million yielded cDNA molecules that totaled roughly 500,000. TCRdb re-called the PCR reads with MiXCR, one entry per CDR3 protein. The table shows some 890,000 distinct CDR3 sequences, with about 57% occurring only once. After removal of 8 bases from V and 0 bases from J, the junction contained 6 bases not matched to a gene. The germline V gene encodes CDR1 SNHLY and CDR2 FYNNEI. The CDR3 sequence is 16 residues long. The specimen sequenced was blood. This TCR came from a girl under 18 with multiple sclerosis. This rearrangement joins TRBV2 to TRBJ2-3; 12 bases are a match to TRBD2. The chain's CDR3 is CASRTSGKTSTDTQYF. The DNA of the CDR3 is TGTGCCAGCCGGACTAGCGGGAAAACTAGCACAGATACGCAGTATTTT.